The clone carrying this T cell receptor (beta chain) occurred many times. The entry originates in a study of T cells in Graves' hyperthyroidism and ophthalmopathy. The source material, RNA transcripts, was used to amplify TCR beta CDR3 regions. HTBI primers were used for first-round RT-PCR of the TCR CDR3. MiXCR was run by TCRdb on the multiplex PCR reads, yielding one entry per CDR3 protein. Among under 350,000 distinct CDR3 sequences listed, over 15% were seen once. Stability of Graves' hyperthyroidism was defined as absent ophthalmopathy progression within 18 months. This CDR3 is 14 amino acids long. V shed 7 bases and J 7 bases; nucleotides not matched to a gene: 8. Germline CDR1 SGHKS, CDR2 YYEKEE (reference sequence).

Material for sequencing was blood. The chain uses TRBV5-5 and TRBJ1-6; 7 bases map to TRBD1. The sequence was obtained from a woman in her forties or fifties with Graves' hyperthyroidism. DNA for the CDR3: TGTGCCAGCGACCGGCGAGGGGGCAATTCACCCCTCCACTTT. Translating gives CASDRRGGNSPLHF.